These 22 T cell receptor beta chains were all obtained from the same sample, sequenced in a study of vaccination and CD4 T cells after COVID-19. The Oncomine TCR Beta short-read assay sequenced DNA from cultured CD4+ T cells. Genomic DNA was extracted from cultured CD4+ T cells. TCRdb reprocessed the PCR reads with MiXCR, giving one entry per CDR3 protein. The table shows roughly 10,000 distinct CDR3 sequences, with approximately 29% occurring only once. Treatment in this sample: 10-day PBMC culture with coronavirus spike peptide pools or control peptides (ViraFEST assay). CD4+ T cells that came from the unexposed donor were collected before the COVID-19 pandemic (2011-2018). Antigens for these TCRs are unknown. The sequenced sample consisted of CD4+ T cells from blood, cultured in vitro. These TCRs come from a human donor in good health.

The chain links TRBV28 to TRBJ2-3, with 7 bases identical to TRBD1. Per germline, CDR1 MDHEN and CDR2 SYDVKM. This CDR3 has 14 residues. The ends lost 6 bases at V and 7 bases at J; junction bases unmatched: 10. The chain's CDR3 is CASSQLTGRNTQYF. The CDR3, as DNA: TGTGCCAGCAGCCAGTTGACAGGGAGAAATACGCAGTATTTT.

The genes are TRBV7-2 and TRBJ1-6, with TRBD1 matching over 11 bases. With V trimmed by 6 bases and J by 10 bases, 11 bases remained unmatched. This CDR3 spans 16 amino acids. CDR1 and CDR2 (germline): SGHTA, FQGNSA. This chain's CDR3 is CASSIAGGTGGSPLHF. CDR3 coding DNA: TGTGCCAGCAGTATAGCGGGGGGGACAGGGGGATCACCCCTCCACTTT.

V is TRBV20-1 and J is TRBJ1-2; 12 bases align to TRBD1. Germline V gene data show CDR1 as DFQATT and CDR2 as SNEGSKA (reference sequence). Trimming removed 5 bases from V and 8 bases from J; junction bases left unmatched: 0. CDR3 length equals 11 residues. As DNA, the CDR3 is TGCAGTGCTGGGACAGGGGGCGGCTACACCTTC. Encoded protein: CSAGTGGGYTF.

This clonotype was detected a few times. This chain's CDR3 is CASSPGGSNYGYTF. CDR3 DNA sequence: TGTGCCAGCAGTCCCGGGGGATCTAACTATGGCTACACCTTC. The gene calls are TRBV28 and TRBJ1-2; a possible D gene is TRBD1 (5 bases). Per germline, CDR1 MDHEN and CDR2 SYDVKM. The CDR3 runs to 14 residues. V lost 5 bases, J lost 0 bases, and 10 bases lay in between.

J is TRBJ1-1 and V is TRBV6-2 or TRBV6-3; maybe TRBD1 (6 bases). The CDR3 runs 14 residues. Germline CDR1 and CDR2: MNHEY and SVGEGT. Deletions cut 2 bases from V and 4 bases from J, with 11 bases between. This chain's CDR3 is CASSYTGRATEAFF. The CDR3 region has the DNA TGTGCCAGCAGTTACACAGGGCGTGCCACTGAAGCTTTCTTT.

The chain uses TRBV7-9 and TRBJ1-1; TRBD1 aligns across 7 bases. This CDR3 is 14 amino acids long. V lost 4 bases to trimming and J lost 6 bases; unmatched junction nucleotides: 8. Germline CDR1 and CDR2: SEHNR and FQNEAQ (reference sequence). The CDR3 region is CASSSRQGRPEAFF. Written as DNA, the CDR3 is TGTGCCAGCAGCTCCCGACAGGGTCGCCCTGAAGCTTTCTTT.

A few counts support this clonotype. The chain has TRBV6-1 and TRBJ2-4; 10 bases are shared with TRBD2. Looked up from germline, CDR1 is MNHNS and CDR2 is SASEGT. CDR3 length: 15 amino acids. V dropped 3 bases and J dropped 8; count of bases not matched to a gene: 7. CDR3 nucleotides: TGTGCCAGCAGTGAGTTAAGCGGGAGGGCACACATTCAGTACTTC. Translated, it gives CASSELSGRAHIQYF.

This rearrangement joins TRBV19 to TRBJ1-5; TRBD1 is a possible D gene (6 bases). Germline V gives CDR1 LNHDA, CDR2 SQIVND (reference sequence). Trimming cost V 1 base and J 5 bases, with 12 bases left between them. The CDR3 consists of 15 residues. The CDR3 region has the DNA TGTGCCAGTAGTATAGCGGGGGGGGCCTATCAGCCCCAGCATTTT. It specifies CASSIAGGAYQPQHF.

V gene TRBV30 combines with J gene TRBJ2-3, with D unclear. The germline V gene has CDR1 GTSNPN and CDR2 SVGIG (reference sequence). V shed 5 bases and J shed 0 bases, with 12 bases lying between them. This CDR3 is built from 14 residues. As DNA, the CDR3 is TGTGCCTGGTCTTCGGCGGTTAGCACAGATACGCAGTATTTT. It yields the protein CAWSSAVSTDTQYF. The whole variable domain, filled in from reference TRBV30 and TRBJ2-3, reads SQTIHQWPATLVQPVGSPLSLECTVEGTSNPNLYWYRQAAGRGLQLLFYSVGIGQISSEVPQNLSASRPQDRQFILSSKKLLLSDSGFYLCAWSSAVSTDTQYFGPGTRLTVL.

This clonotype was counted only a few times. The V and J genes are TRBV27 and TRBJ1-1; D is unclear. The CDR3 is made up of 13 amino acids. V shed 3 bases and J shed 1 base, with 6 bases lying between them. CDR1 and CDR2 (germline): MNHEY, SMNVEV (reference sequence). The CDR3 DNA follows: TGTGCCAGCAGTTTGACGGGGAACACTGAAGCTTTCTTT. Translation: CASSLTGNTEAFF.

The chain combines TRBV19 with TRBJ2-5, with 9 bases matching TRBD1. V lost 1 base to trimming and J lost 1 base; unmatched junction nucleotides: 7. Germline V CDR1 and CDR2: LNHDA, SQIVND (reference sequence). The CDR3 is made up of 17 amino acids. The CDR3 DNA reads TGTGCCAGTAGTATAGTCTTCGGGGACAGGGCCCAAGAGACCCAGTACTTC. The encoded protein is CASSIVFGDRAQETQYF.

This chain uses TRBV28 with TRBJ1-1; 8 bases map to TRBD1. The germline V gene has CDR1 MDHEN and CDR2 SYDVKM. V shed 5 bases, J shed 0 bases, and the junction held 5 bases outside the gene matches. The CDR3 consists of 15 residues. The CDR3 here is CASSLPGGMNTEAFF. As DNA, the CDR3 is TGTGCCAGCAGTCTCCCAGGGGGCATGAACACTGAAGCTTTCTTT.

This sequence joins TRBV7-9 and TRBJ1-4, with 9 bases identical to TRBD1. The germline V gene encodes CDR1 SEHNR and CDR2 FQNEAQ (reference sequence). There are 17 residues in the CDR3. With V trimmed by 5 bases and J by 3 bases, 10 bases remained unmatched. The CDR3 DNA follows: TGTGCCAGCAGCCTAACAGGGGGCGCGTTGTCTAATGAAAAACTGTTTTTT. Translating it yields CASSLTGGALSNEKLFF.

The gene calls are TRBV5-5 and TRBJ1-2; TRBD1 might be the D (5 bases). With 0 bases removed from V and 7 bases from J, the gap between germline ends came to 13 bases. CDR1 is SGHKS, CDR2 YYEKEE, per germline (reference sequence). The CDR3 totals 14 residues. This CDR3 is CASSLAQGGLGYTF. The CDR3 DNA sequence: TGTGCCAGCAGCTTGGCTCAGGGAGGCCTTGGCTACACCTTC.

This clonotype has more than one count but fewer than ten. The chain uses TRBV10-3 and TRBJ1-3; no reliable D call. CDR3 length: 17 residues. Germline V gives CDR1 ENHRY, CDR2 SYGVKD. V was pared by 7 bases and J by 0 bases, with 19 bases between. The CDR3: CAIKPQIGNGSGNTIYF. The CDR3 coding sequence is TGTGCCATCAAGCCCCAAATAGGGAATGGCTCTGGAAACACCATATATTTT.

The DNA of the CDR3 is TGTGCCAGCAGACAGAGTTTCGGTTCACCCCTCCACTTT. Amino acid sequence: CASRQSFGSPLHF. V and J are TRBV6-4 and TRBJ1-6, with no clear D. The CDR3 spans 13 residues. The V end lost 6 bases, the J end lost 9 bases, and 12 bases lay between the germline ends. CDR1 and CDR2 (germline): MRHNA, SNTAGT.

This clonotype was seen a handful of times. The chain's CDR3 is CASSLAPGDYGYTF. The CDR3 bases are TGTGCCAGCAGCTTGGCTCCAGGGGACTATGGCTACACCTTC. V usage is TRBV5-8 and J usage is TRBJ1-2; D perhaps matches TRBD1 (6 bases). This CDR3 region has 14 residues. Trimming removed 0 bases from V and 3 bases from J, with 9 bases in between. Germline-derived CDR1 and CDR2 are SGHTS and YDEGEE. The full variable domain, with the rest looked up from reference TRBV5-8 and TRBJ1-2, is EAGVTQSPTHLIKTRGQQATLRCSPISGHTSVYWYQQALGLGLQFLLWYDEGEERNRGNFPPRFSGRQFPNYSSELNVNALELEDSALYLCASSLAPGDYGYTFGSGTRLTVV.

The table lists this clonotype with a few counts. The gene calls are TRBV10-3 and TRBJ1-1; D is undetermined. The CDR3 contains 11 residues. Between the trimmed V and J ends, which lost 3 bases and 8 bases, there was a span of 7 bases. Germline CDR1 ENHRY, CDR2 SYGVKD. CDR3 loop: CAISDRTEAFF. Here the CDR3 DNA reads TGTGCCATCAGTGACAGGACCGAAGCTTTCTTT.

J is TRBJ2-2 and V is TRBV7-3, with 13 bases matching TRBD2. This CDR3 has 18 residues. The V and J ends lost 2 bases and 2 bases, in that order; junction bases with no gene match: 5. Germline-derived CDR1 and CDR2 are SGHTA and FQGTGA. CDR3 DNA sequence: TGTGCCAGCAGCTTATTCGGGACTAGCGGGGATAACACCGGGGAGCTGTTTTTT. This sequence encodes CASSLFGTSGDNTGELFF.

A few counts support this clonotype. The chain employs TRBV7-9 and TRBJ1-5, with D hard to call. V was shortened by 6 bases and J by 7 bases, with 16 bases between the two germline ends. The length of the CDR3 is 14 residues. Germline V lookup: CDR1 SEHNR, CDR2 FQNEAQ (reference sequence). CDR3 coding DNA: TGTGCCAGCAGTCAAGCGGGTAGGTCCCAGCCCCAGCATTTT. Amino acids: CASSQAGRSQPQHF. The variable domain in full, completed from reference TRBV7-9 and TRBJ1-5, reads DTGVSQNPRHKITKRGQNVTFRCDPISEHNRLYWYRQTLGQGPEFLTYFQNEAQLEKSRLLSDRFSAERPKGSFSTLEIQRTEQGDSAMYLCASSQAGRSQPQHFGDGTRLSIL.

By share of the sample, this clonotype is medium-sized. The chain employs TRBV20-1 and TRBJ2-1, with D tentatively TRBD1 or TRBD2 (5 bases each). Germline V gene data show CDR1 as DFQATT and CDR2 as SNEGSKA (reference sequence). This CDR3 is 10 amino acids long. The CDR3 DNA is TGCAGCCCGAGGGGCAATGAGCAGTTCTTC. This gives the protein CSPRGNEQFF.

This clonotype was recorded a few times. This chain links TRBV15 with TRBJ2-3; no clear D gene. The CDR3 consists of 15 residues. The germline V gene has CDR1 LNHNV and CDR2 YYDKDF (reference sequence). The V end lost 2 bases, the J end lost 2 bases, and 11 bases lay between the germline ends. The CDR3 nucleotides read TGTGCCACCAGCAGACAAATTATTGCCACAGATACGCAGTATTTT. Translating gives CATSRQIIATDTQYF.